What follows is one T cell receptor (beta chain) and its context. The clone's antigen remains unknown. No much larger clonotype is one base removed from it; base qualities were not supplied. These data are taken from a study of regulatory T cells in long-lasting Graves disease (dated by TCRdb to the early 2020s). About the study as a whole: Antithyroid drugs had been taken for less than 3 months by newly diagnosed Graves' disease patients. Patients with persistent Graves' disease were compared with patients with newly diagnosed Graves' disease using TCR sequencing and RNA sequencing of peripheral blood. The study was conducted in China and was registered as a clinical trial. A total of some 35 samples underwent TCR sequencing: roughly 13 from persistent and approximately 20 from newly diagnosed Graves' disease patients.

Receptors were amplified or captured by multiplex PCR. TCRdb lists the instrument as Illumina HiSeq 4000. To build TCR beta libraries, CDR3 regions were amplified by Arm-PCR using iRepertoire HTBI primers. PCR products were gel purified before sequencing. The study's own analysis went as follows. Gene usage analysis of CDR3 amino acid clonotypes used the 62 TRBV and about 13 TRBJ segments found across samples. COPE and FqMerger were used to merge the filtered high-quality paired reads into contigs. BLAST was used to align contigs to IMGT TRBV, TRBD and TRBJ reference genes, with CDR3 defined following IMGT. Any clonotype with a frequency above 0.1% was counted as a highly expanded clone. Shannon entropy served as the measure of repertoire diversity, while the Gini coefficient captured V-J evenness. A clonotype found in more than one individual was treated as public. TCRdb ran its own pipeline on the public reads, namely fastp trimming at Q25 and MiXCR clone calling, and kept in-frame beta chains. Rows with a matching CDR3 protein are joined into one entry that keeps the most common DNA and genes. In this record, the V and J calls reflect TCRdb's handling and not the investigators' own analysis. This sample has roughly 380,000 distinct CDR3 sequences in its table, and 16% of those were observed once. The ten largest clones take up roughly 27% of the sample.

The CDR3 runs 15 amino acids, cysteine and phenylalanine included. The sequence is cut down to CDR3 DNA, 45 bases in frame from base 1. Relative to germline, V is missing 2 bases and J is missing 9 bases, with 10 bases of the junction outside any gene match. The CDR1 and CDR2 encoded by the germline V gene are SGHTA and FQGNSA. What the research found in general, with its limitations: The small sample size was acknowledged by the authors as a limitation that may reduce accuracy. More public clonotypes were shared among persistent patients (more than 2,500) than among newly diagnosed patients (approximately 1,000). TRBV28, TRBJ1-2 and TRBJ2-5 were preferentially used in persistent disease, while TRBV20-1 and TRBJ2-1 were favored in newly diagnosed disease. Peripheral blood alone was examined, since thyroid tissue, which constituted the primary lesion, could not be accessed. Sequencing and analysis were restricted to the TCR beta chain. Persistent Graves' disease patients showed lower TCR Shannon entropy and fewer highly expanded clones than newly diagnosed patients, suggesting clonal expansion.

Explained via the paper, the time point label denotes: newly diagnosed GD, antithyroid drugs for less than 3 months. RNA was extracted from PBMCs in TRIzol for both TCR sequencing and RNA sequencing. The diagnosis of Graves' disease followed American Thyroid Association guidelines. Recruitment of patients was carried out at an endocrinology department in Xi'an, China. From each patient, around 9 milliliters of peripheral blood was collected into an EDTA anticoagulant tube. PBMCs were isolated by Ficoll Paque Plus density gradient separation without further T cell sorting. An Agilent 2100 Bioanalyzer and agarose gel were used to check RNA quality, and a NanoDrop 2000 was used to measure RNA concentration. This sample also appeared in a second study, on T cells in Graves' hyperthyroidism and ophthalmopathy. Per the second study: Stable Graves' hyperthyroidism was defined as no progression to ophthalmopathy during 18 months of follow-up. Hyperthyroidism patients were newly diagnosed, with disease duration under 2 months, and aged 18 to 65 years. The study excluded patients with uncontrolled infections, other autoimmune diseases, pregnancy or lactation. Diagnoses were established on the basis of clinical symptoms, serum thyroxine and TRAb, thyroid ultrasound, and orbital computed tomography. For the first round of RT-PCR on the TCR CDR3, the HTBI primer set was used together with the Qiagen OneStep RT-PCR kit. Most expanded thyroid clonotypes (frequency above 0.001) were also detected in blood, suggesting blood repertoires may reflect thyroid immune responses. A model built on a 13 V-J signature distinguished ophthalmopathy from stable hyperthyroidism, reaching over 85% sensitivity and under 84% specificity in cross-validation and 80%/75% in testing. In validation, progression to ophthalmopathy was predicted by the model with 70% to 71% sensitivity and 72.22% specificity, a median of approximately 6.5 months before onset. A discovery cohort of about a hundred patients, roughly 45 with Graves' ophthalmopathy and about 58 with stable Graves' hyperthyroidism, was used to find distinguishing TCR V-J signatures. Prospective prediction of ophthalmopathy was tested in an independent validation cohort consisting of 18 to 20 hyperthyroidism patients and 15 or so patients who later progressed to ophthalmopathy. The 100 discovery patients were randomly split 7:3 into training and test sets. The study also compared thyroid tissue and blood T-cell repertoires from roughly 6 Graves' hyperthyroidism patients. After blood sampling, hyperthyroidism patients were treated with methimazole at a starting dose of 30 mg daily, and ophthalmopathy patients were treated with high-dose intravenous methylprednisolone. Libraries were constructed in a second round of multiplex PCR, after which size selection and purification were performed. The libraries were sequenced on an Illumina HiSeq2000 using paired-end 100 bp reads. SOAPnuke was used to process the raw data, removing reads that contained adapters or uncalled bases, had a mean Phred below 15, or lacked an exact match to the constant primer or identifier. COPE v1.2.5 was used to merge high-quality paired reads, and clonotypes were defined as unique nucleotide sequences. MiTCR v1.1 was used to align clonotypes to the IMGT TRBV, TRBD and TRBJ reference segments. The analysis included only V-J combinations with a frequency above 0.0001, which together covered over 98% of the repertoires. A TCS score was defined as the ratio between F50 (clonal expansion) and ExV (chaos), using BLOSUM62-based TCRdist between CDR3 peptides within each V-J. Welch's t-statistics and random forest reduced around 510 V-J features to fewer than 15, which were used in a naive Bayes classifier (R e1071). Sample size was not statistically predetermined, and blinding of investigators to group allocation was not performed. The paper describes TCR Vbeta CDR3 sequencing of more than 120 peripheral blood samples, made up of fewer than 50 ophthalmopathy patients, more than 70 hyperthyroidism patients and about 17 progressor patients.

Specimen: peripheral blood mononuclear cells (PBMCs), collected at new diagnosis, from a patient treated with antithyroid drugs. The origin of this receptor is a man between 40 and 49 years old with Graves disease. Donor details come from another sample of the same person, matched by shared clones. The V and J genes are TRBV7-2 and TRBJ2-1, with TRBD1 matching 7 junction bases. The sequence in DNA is TGTGCCAGCAGCTTAATCTACAGGGGCCCTTTTGAGCAGTTCTTC. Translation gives CASSLIYRGPFEQFF.